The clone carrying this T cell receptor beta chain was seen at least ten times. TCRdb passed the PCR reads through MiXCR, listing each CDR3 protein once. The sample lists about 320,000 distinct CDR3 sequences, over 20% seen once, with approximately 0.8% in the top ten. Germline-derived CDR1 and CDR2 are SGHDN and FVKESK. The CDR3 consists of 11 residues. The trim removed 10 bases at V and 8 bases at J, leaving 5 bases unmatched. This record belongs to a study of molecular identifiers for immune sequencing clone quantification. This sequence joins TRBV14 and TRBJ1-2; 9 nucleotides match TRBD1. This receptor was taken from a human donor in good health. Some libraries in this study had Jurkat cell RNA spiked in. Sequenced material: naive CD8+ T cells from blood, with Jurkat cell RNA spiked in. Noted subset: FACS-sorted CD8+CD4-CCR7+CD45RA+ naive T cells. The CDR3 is CAIGQGNGYTF. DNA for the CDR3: TGTGCCATCGGACAGGGGAACGGCTACACCTTC.